This T cell receptor beta chain was captured in a study of PD-1 blockade in classical Hodgkin lymphoma. Overall study: Once every 2 weeks, patients received intravenous nivolumab at 3 mg/kg. General observations from the study: Whatever underlies the repertoire differences (possibly disease activity or prior therapy) remains undefined. Newly diagnosed and completely responding patients shared comparable baseline diversity. TCR diversity in CD4+, not CD8+, cells rose significantly by C4D1.

The CDR3 length is 13 residues. Trimming removed 4 bases from V and 7 bases from J; junction bases left unmatched: 9. Germline CDR1 SQVTM, CDR2 ANQGSEA. Brentuximab vedotin exposure varied, and every patient relapsed after autologous stem cell transplantation. Profiled with immunoSEQ multiplex PCR; TCRdb holds only in-frame clones, not every one. The sample holds under 25,000 clones, 77% seen once. On this clone itself: Its cognate antigen is unknown.

The TCR was taken from a human donor with classical Hodgkin lymphoma. The gene calls are TRBV29-1 and TRBJ1-1, with 7 bases that match TRBD1. The source material was peripheral blood mononuclear cells (PBMCs), sampled before the second cycle of nivolumab. DNA for the CDR3: TGCAGCGTTGTTAGGTCAGGGGGTGGTGAAGCTTTCTTT. It is translated as CSVVRSGGGEAFF.